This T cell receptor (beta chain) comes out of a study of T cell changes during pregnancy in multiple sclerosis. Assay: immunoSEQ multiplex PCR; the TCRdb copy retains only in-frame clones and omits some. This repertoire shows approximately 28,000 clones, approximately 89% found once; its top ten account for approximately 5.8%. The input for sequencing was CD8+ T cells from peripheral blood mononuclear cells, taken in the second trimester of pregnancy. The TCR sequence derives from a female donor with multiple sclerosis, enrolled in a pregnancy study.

This CDR3 is CASSVRSGPTGHNEQFF. Written as DNA, the CDR3 is TGTGCCAGCAGCGTCCGTTCTGGCCCAACAGGACACAATGAGCAGTTCTTC. V is TRBV9 and J is TRBJ2-1, with a tentative D call TRBD1 (5 bases). The CDR3 totals 17 residues. V gave up 2 bases and J gave up 5 bases, with 20 bases separating them. CDR1 and CDR2 (germline): SGDLS, YYNGEE.